Listed below are T cell receptor beta chains from one sample, sequenced in a study of blood T cells in healthy people across ages. A single record per CDR3 protein comes from TCRdb applying MiXCR to the 5' RACE reads. The sample includes some 1.8 million distinct CDR3 sequences, about 39% of them seen just once. The sample was blood. The receptors here all came from a human donor in good health. Both conserved end residues are part of each CDR3.

j_call v_call cdr3_aa
TRBJ1-1 TRBV7-2 CASSSGAGRIHTEAFF
TRBJ1-4 TRBV29-1 CSVQAATNEKLFF
TRBJ1-2 TRBV29-1 CSVDIDGYTF
TRBJ1-2 TRBV5-6 CASSSEQGWVGYTF
TRBJ2-1 TRBV27 CASSRMADEQFF
TRBJ1-2 TRBV6-6 CASRSTGDWIYNYGYTF
TRBJ2-7 TRBV20-1 CSAGLPELDSYEQYF
TRBJ2-5 TRBV18 CASSPGAEKETQYF
TRBJ2-7 TRBV6-2/TRBV6-3 CASSYPQRTVYEQYF
TRBJ2-3 TRBV12-3/TRBV12-4 CASSRGPTHTQYF
TRBJ1-6 TRBV6-2/TRBV6-3 CASSLTRSSYNSPLHF
TRBJ1-2 TRBV27 CASSFGAGMGYGYTF
TRBJ2-3 TRBV9 CASSVAGGTRGALFTDTQYF
TRBJ2-2 TRBV6-1 CASGTLWAGELFF
TRBJ2-1 TRBV3-1 CASSQDLGSPREQFF
TRBJ1-2 TRBV6-1 CASRSGLNYGYTF
TRBJ2-1 TRBV2 CASTTDRLDYEQFF
TRBJ1-4 TRBV7-2 CASSLGQVPNEELFF
TRBJ2-1 TRBV29-1 CSGNTGQNEQFF
TRBJ1-4 TRBV7-9 CASSSEVRNEKLFF
TRBJ1-1 TRBV5-1 CASSRFQWGSSEAFF
TRBJ1-6 TRBV28 CASRGTGSSYNSPLHF
TRBJ2-1 TRBV6-2/TRBV6-3 CASSYSRRPPYNEQFF
TRBJ1-6 TRBV4-3 CASSRRMSSYNSPLHF
TRBJ1-1 TRBV6-1 CASSDARQGNEAFF
TRBJ1-2 TRBV29-1 CSSGQAANTF
TRBJ1-6 TRBV7-3 CASSLNRAYNSPLHF
TRBJ2-5 TRBV11-2 CASSPGQVLQETQYF
TRBJ1-1 TRBV2 CASNRNSGNTGAFF
TRBJ2-1 TRBV4-1 CASSPVPGQGFPATRDEQFF
TRBJ2-1 TRBV28 CASSKDWGYNEQFF
TRBJ1-2 TRBV5-1 CASSQTGQYGYTF
TRBJ2-3 TRBV29-1 CSVEWVTSGGAAQDTQYF
TRBJ2-5 TRBV12-5 CASVPMNRGGETQYF
TRBJ2-7 TRBV7-9 CASLGQNEQYF
TRBJ1-6 TRBV12-3/TRBV12-4 CASSPAGGDSPLHF
NA TRBV4-3 CASSQVRGVNEQYF
TRBJ1-2 TRBV7-2 CASSLRTGVNYGYTF
TRBJ2-3 TRBV12-3/TRBV12-4 CASSLGLAGGRTQYF